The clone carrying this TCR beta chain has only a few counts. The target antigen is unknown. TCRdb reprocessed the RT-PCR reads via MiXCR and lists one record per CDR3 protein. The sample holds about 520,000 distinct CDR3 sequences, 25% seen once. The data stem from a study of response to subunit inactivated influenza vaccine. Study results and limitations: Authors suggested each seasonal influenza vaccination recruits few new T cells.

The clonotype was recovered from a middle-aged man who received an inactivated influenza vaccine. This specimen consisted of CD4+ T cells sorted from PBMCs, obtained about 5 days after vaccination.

Here the CDR3 reads CASSLGVGGGESSYEQYF. The CDR3 region has the DNA TGCGCCAGCAGCTTGGGGGTCGGTGGAGGGGAGAGCTCCTACGAGCAGTACTTC. The chain joins TRBV5-1 to TRBJ2-7, with a tentative D call TRBD2 (6 bases). The germline gives CDR1 SGHRS, CDR2 YFSETQ. V was cut by 0 bases and J by 0 bases, with 19 bases left in between. The CDR3 loop spans 18 amino acids.